The 11 T cell receptor beta chains reported below all come from one sample, sequenced in a study of blood T cell repertoires in COVID-19. Repertoires were generated with immunoSEQ multiplex PCR, while TCRdb's copy carries only in-frame clones and drops some. The sample has more than 200,000 clones; 85% to 90% are singletons. The sample was PBMCs or T cells enriched from blood (not recorded which). The receptors originated from a man aged 35 to 55 who had recovered from COVID-19.

V and J are TRBV3-1 (or the pseudogene TRBV3-2) and TRBJ1-1, with TRBD1 matching 8 bases. The V segment lost 4 bases and the J segment 1 base; nucleotides outside the gene matches: 5. Germline V gene data show CDR1 as LGHDT and CDR2 as YNNKEL (reference sequence). This CDR3 region has 15 residues. CDR3 amino acids: CASSPGTGRNTEAFF. DNA for the CDR3: TGTGCCAGCAGCCCCGGGACAGGTCGGAACACTGAAGCTTTCTTT.

This clone was detected only a few times. This rearrangement joins TRBV29-1 to TRBJ1-2; D remains unclear. This CDR3 is 12 amino acids long. CDR1 and CDR2 (germline): SQVTM, ANQGSEA. V was pared by 4 bases and J by 0 bases, with 6 bases between. This chain's CDR3 is CSVGTSNYGYTF. CDR3 coding DNA: TGCAGCGTTGGTACTTCTAACTATGGCTACACCTTC.

The rearrangement uses TRBV11-2 and TRBJ2-1; 9 nucleotides agree with TRBD2. CDR1 is SGHAT and CDR2 is FQNNGV in the germline V gene. CDR3 length: 16 amino acids. V dropped 5 bases and J dropped 6; count of bases not matched to a gene: 11. CDR3 in DNA: TGTGCCAGCAGCAGGGGTAGCGGGAGAACTGTCAATGAGCAGTTCTTC. It codes for CASSRGSGRTVNEQFF.

V and J are TRBV9 and TRBJ1-1; 7 bases fit TRBD1. The junction had 5 bases not matched to a gene; V was cut back by 0 bases and J by 3 bases. This CDR3 has 15 amino acids. The germline CDR1 and CDR2 sequences are SGDLS and YYNGEE. The CDR3 coding sequence is TGTGCCAGCAGCGTAGCTGGACAGGCCTACACTGAAGCTTTCTTT. Protein: CASSVAGQAYTEAFF.

V gene TRBV2 combines with J gene TRBJ2-5; unclear D gene. V was cut by 4 bases and J by 1 base, with 19 bases left in between. CDR1 and CDR2 (germline): SNHLY, FYNNEI. The CDR3 spans 17 residues. For the CDR3, the DNA is TGTGCCAGCAGTGGCCGGTTGGGCCGTGAACTCCAAGAGACCCAGTACTTC. It specifies CASSGRLGRELQETQYF.

The V and J genes are TRBV3-1 (or the pseudogene TRBV3-2) and TRBJ2-6; 7 bases agree with TRBD2. Per germline, CDR1 LGHDT and CDR2 YNNKEL (reference sequence). J gave up 0 bases and V 5 bases, and 13 bases lay outside the gene matches. This CDR3 contains 19 residues. CDR3 in amino acids: CASSLTPGLRDSGANVLTF. CDR3 sequence (DNA): TGTGCCAGCAGCTTAACGCCGGGACTACGGGACTCTGGGGCCAACGTCCTGACTTTC.

The chain carries TRBV7-2 and TRBJ2-1; 9 nucleotides agree with TRBD2. The J segment lost 3 bases and the V segment lost 5 bases, leaving 8 bases of the junction unmatched. The CDR3 contains 16 residues. Germline V CDR1 and CDR2: SGHTA, FQGNSA. The CDR3 reads CASSALAGTFYNEQFF. CDR3 DNA: TGTGCCAGCAGCGCTCTAGCGGGGACGTTCTACAATGAGCAGTTCTTC.

The chain joins TRBV4-3 to TRBJ2-3; 9 bases map to TRBD2. Looked up from germline, CDR1 is LGHNA and CDR2 is YSLEER. The ends lost 4 bases at V and 0 bases at J; junction bases unmatched: 5. This CDR3 spans 16 amino acids. CDR3 in amino acids: CASSPRTSVSTDTQYF. The CDR3 DNA reads TGCGCCAGCAGCCCCCGGACTAGCGTTAGCACAGATACGCAGTATTTT.

This rearrangement joins TRBV20-1 to TRBJ1-3; possibly TRBD1 for D (6 bases). Trimming cost V 3 bases and J 6 bases, with 15 bases left between them. From germline, CDR1 is DFQATT and CDR2 SNEGSKA (reference sequence). The CDR3 has 14 amino acids. In nucleotides, the CDR3 is TGCAGTGCTAGTACACAGGGTTCCGAAAACACCATATATTTT. Translating it yields CSASTQGSENTIYF.

V gene TRBV7-9 combines with J gene TRBJ2-3; D may be TRBD2 (5 bases). The V and J ends lost 10 bases and 1 base respectively, with 18 bases between them. Germline lookup yields CDR1 SEHNR and CDR2 FQNEAQ (reference sequence). This CDR3 has 15 amino acids. The CDR3 loop reads CATTPASGGTDTQYF. The DNA for the CDR3 is TGTGCCACCACCCCAGCCTCCGGGGGCACAGATACGCAGTATTTT.

The chain is built from TRBV29-1 and TRBJ1-1; 10 nucleotides match TRBD1. CDR1 SQVTM and CDR2 ANQGSEA come from the germline V gene. Trimming removed 7 bases from V and 4 bases from J; junction bases left unmatched: 6. The CDR3 extends over 13 amino acids. The CDR3 coding sequence is TGCAGCGCCTTGGACAGGGGGGGCACTGAAGCTTTCTTT. Translation: CSALDRGGTEAFF.